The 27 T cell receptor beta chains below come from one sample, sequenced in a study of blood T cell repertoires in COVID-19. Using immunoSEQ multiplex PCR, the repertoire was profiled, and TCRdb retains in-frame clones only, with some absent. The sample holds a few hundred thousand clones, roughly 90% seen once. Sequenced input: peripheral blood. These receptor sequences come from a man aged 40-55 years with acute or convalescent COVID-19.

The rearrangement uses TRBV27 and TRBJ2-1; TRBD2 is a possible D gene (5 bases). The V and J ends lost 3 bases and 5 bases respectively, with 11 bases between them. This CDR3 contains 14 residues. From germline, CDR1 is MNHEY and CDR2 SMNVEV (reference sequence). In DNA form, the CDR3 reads TGTGCCAGCAGTTTCCTTACTAGAAACAATGAGCAGTTCTTC. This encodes CASSFLTRNNEQFF.

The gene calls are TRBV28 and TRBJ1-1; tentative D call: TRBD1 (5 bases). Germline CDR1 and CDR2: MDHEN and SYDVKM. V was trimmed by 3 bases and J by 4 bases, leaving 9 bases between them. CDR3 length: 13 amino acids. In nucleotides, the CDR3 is TGTGCCAGCAGTTTTACTGGGGCCACTGAAGCTTTCTTT. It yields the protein CASSFTGATEAFF.

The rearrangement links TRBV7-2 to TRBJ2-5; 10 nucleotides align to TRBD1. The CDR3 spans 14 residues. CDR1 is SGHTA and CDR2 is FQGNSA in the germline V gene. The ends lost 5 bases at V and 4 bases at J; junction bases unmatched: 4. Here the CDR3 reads CASSHDRGRETQYF. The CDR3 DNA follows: TGTGCCAGCAGCCATGACAGGGGGCGAGAGACCCAGTACTTC. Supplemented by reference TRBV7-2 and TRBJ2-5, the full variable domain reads GAGVSQSPSNKVTEKGKDVELRCDPISGHTALYWYRQSLGQGLEFLIYFQGNSAPDKSGLPSDRFSAERTGGSVSTLTIQRTQQEDSAVYLCASSHDRGRETQYFGPGTRLLVL.

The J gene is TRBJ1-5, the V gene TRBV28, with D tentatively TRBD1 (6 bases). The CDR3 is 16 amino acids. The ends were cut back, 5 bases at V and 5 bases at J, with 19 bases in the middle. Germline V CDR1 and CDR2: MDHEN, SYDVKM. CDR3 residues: CASSPNGGGPYQPQHF. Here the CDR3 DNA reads TGTGCCAGCAGTCCGAACGGCGGGGGGCCATATCAGCCCCAGCATTTT.

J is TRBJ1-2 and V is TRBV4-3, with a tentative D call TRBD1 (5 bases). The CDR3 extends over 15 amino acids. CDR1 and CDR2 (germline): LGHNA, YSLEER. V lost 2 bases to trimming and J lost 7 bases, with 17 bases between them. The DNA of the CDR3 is TGCGCCAGCAGCCAACTGCAAGCAGGGTGGAGTGGCTACACCTTC. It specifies CASSQLQAGWSGYTF.

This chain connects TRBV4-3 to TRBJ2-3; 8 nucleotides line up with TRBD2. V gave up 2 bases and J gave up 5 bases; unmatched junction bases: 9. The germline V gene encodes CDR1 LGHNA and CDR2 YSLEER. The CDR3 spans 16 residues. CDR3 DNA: TGCGCCAGCAGCCAAAGGGTAATTGCGGGAGGAGATACGCAGTATTTT. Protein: CASSQRVIAGGDTQYF.

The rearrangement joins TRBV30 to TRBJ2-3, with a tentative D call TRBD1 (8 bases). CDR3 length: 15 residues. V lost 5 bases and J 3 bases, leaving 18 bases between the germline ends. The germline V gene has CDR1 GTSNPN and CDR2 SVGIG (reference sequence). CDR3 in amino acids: CAWGEGGQGTDTQYF. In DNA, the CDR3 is TGTGCCTGGGGGGAGGGAGGACAGGGAACAGATACGCAGTATTTT.

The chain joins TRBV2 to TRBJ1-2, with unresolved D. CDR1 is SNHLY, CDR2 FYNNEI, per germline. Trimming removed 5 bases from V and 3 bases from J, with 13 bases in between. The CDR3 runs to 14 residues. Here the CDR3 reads CASSYEGEHYGYTF. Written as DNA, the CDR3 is TGTGCCAGCAGTTACGAGGGAGAGCACTATGGCTACACCTTC.

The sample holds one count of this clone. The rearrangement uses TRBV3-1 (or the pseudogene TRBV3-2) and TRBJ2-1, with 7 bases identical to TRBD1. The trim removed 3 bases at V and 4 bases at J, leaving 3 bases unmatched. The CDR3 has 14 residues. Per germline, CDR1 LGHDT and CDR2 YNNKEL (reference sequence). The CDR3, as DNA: TGTGCCAGCAGCCATTTGGACAGGTACAATGAGCAGTTCTTC. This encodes CASSHLDRYNEQFF.

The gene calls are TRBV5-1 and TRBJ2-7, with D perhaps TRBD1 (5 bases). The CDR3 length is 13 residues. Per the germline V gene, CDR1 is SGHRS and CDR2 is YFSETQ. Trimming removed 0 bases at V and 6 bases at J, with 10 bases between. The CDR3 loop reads CASSLVGDGEQYF. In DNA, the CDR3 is TGCGCCAGCAGCTTGGTAGGGGATGGCGAGCAGTACTTC.

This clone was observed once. The CDR3, as DNA: TGTGCCACCAGTGATCCTCAACAGGGGGAACGCTACAATGAGCAGTTCTTC. It encodes CATSDPQQGERYNEQFF. The chain combines TRBV24-1 with TRBJ2-1, with 8 bases lining up with TRBD1. Germline loops: CDR1 KGHDR, CDR2 SFDVKD. The CDR3 has 17 amino acids. J lost 3 bases, V lost 3 bases, and 9 bases had no gene match.

DNA of the CDR3: TGTGCCAGCAGTTCACTCACAGGGGCAAACTATCAGCCCCAGCATTTT. Protein: CASSSLTGANYQPQHF. The V gene is TRBV27, the J gene TRBJ1-5; TRBD1 matches at 7 bases. After removal of 4 bases from V and 5 bases from J, the junction contained 11 bases not matched to a gene. Germline values: CDR1 MNHEY, CDR2 SMNVEV (reference sequence). The CDR3 consists of 16 residues.

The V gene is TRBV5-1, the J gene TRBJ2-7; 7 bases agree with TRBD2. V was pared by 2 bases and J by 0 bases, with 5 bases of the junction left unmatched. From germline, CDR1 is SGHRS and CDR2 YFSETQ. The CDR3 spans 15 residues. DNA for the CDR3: TGCGCCAGCAGCTTTAGCGGGCCGAGCTCCTACGAGCAGTACTTC. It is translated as CASSFSGPSSYEQYF.

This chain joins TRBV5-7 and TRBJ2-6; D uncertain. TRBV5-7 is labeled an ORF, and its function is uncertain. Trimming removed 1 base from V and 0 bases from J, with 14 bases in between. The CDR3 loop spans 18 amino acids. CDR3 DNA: TGTGCCAGCAGCTTGAGCTTGCGACACCACTCTGGGGCCAACGTCCTGACTTTC. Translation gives CASSLSLRHHSGANVLTF.

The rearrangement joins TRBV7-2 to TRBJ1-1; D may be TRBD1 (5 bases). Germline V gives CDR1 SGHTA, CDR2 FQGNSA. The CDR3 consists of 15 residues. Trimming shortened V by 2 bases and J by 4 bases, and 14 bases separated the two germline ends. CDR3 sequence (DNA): TGTGCCAGCAGCTTATACAAACAGGTGGGCACTGAAGCTTTCTTT. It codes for CASSLYKQVGTEAFF.

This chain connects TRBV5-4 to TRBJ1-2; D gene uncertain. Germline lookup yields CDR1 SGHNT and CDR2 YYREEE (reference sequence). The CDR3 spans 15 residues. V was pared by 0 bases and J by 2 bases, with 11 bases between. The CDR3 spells CASSLGEGFNYGYTF. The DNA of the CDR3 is TGTGCCAGCAGCTTGGGTGAGGGTTTCAACTATGGCTACACCTTC.

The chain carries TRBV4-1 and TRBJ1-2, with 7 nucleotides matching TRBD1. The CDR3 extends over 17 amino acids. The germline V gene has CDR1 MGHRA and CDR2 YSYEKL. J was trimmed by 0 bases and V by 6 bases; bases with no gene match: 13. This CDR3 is CASSFNPRQGTNYGYTF. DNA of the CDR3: TGCGCCAGCAGTTTCAATCCAAGACAGGGAACTAACTATGGCTACACCTTC.

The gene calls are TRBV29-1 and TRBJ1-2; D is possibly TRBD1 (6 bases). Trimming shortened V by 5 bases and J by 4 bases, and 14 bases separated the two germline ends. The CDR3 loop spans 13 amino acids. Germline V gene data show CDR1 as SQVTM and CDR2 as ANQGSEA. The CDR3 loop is CSVRTGSLYGYTF. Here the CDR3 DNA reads TGCAGCGTTCGAACAGGGAGCCTCTATGGCTACACCTTC. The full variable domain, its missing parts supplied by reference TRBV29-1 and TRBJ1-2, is SAVISQKPSRDICQRGTSLTIQCQVDSQVTMMFWYRQQPGQSLTLIATANQGSEATYESGFVIDKFPISRPNLTFSTLTVSNMSPEDSSIYLCSVRTGSLYGYTFGSGTRLTVV.

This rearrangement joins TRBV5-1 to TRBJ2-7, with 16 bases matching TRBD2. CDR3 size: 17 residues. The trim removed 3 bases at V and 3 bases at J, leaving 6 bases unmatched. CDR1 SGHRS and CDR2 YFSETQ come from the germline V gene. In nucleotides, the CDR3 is TGCGCCAGCAGCTATGGGACTAGCGGGGGGGCCCGCTACGAGCAGTACTTC. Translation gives CASSYGTSGGARYEQYF.

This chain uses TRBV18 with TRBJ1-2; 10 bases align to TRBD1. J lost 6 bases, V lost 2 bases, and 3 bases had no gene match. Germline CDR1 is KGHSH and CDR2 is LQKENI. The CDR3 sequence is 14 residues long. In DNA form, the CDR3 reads TGTGCCAGCTCACCAACTGGACAGGGGGATGGCTACACCTTC. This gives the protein CASSPTGQGDGYTF.

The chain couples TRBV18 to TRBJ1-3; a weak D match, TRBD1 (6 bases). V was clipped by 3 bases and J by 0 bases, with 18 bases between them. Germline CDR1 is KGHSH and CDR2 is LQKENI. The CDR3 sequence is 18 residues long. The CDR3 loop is CASSPFPTGLSSGNTIYF. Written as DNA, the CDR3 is TGTGCCAGCTCACCTTTCCCGACAGGCCTGAGCTCTGGAAACACCATATATTTT.

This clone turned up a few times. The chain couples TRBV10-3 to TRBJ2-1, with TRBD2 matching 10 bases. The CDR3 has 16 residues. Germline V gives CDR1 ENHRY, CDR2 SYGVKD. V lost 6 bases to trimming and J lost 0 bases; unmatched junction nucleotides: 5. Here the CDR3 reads CAISPSSGSSYNEQFF. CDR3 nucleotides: TGTGCCATCAGCCCGTCTAGCGGGAGCTCCTACAATGAGCAGTTCTTC.

The CDR3 coding sequence is TGTGCCAGCAGTCCTAGCGGGGGTTATGTCTACGAGCAGTACTTC. Amino acid sequence: CASSPSGGYVYEQYF. The chain has TRBV6-5 and TRBJ2-7, with 10 bases that match TRBD2. Germline V lookup: CDR1 MNHEY, CDR2 SVGAGI. The CDR3 sequence is 15 residues long. The trim removed 5 bases at V and 3 bases at J, leaving 7 bases unmatched.

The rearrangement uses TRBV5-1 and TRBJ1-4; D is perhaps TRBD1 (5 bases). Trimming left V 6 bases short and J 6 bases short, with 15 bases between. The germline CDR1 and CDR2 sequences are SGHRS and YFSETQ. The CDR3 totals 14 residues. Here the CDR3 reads CASKRQGEDEKLFF. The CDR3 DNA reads TGCGCCAGCAAAAGACAAGGGGAGGATGAAAAACTGTTTTTT.

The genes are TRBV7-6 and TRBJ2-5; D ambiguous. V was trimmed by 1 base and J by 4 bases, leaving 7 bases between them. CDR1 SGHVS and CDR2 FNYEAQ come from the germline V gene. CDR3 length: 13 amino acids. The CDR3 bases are TGTGCCAGCAGCTTAGGAGGTCGAGAGACCCAGTACTTC. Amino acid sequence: CASSLGGRETQYF. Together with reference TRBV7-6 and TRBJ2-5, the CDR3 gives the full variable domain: GAGVSQSPRYKVTKRGQDVALRCDPISGHVSLYWYRQALGQGPEFLTYFNYEAQQDKSGLPNDRFSAERPEGSISTLTIQRTEQRDSAMYRCASSLGGRETQYFGPGTRLLVL.

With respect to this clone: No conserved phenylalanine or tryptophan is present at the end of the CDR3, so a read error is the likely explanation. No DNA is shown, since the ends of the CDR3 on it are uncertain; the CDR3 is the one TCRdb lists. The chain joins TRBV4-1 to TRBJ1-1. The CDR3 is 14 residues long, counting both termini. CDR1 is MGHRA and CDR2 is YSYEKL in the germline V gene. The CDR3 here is CASSQDILMLSGFI.

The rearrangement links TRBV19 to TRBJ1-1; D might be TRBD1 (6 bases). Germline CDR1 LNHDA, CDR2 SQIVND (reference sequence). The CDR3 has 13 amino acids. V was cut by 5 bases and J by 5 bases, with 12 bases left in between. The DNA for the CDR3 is TGTGCCAGTAGTGTTTTCACAGGGACTGAAGCTTTCTTT. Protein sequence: CASSVFTGTEAFF.